A single sample is the source of the 22 T cell receptor beta chains below, sequenced in a study of T cells in Graves' hyperthyroidism and ophthalmopathy. The investigators amplified TCR beta CDR3 regions from RNA transcripts. The TCR CDR3 first-round RT-PCR relied on the HTBI primer set. Via MiXCR, TCRdb re-called the multiplex PCR reads, giving one row per CDR3 protein. The sample lists roughly 500,000 distinct CDR3 sequences, 40% to 55% seen once, with about two fifths in the top ten. The specimen was peripheral blood or thyroid tissue (not recorded which). The receptors were sampled from an adult woman with Graves' disease, either hyperthyroidism or ophthalmopathy (not recorded which).

Many counts were recorded for this clonotype. The chain recombines TRBV6-5 with TRBJ1-2; D is ambiguous. Germline V gene data show CDR1 as MNHEY and CDR2 as SVGAGI. Trimming pared 6 bases from V and 5 bases from J, leaving 19 bases between. CDR3 length: 15 amino acids. This CDR3 reads CASRLDSLPGYGYTF. The CDR3 DNA follows: TGTGCCAGCAGGCTGGACTCTTTGCCTGGGTATGGCTACACCTTC.

Worth noting for this clonotype: This could be a read error, since a much larger clone is one nucleotide away. The gene calls are TRBV20-1 and TRBJ2-1; a weak D match, TRBD1 (5 bases). V was trimmed by 3 bases and J by 10 bases, leaving 19 bases between them. This CDR3 has 14 amino acids. Per the germline V gene, CDR1 is DFQATT and CDR2 is SNEGSKA (reference sequence). DNA of the CDR3: TGCAGTGCTAGTTTGGCAGGGCAAACCTACGAGCAGTTCTTC. Protein: CSASLAGQTYEQFF.

This chain links TRBV28 with TRBJ1-5; D might be TRBD1 (5 bases). The CDR3 extends over 15 amino acids. V lost 5 bases, J lost 1 base, and 12 bases lay in between. Per the germline V gene, CDR1 is MDHEN and CDR2 is SYDVKM. The CDR3 coding sequence is TGTGCCAGCAGTCGGCGGGGCCTGAGCAATCAGCCCCAGCATTTT. Its translation: CASSRRGLSNQPQHF.

Comments on this clonotype: A read error may produce the germline difference seen at one junction end. The chain links TRBV7-9 to TRBJ1-1; D perhaps matches TRBD1 (6 bases). This CDR3 spans 17 amino acids. Per germline, CDR1 SEHNR and CDR2 FQNEAQ (reference sequence). This chain's CDR3 is CASSRGRGLIMNTEAFF. CDR3 nucleotides: TGCGCCAGCAGCCGTGGCAGGGGACTTATCATGAACACTGAAGCTTTCTTT.

The chain has TRBV20-1 and TRBJ1-2; 9 bases map to TRBD1. The germline V gene has CDR1 DFQATT and CDR2 SNEGSKA (reference sequence). The CDR3 loop spans 14 amino acids. V shed 3 bases, J shed 6 bases, and the junction held 8 bases outside the gene matches. The CDR3 nucleotides are TGCAGTGCTAGCCAGGGGACAGGGTACGATGGCTACACCTTC. This sequence encodes CSASQGTGYDGYTF.

The J gene is TRBJ2-5, the V gene TRBV10-3, with unresolved D. Germline values: CDR1 ENHRY, CDR2 SYGVKD. Trimming left V 0 bases short and J 2 bases short, with 16 bases between. The CDR3 length is 17 residues. Here the CDR3 DNA reads TGTGCCATCAGTGAGTCAGTCAGACAAATTTCACAAGAGACCCAGTACTTC. This encodes CAISESVRQISQETQYF.

The V and J genes are TRBV19 and TRBJ2-5; TRBD2 aligns across 9 bases. CDR3 length: 16 residues. V lost 3 bases, J lost 5 bases, and 10 bases stayed unmatched. The germline V gene has CDR1 LNHDA and CDR2 SQIVND (reference sequence). Here the CDR3 DNA reads TGTGCCAGTAGTATCAGGCTAGCGGGAAATCTGGAGACCCAGTACTTC. Encoded protein: CASSIRLAGNLETQYF.

About this clonotype itself: The germline gene is not matched at one end of the junction; a read error may be the cause. The chain employs TRBV20-1 and TRBJ1-4, with D possibly TRBD1 on 5 matching bases. The CDR3 extends over 12 amino acids. Germline values: CDR1 DFQATT, CDR2 SNEGSKA (reference sequence). This chain's CDR3 is CSARDTFGTNVF. CDR3 sequence (DNA): TGCAGTGCTAGGGACACCTTCGGCACGAATGTTTTT.

This clonotype came up once. The chain links TRBV7-9 to TRBJ2-2, with TRBD2 identical over 11 bases. The CDR3 has 17 residues. V was clipped by 5 bases and J by 7 bases; unmatched bases: 12. Germline loops: CDR1 SEHNR, CDR2 FQNEAQ (reference sequence). This chain's CDR3 is CASSHAAELAGDGELFF. DNA for the CDR3: TGTGCCAGCAGCCATGCGGCCGAACTAGCGGGAGACGGGGAGCTGTTTTTT.

In this sample, this clonotype turned up a few times. The chain is built from TRBV10-3 and TRBJ1-6; D is possibly TRBD1 (5 bases). The CDR3 loop spans 13 amino acids. The germline V and J ends were trimmed by 11 bases and 5 bases, with 13 bases remaining between them. CDR1 is ENHRY and CDR2 is SYGVKD in the germline V gene. CDR3 nucleotide sequence: TGTGCCGGGGCGGACGGAAATAATTCACCCCTCCACTTT. This gives the protein CAGADGNNSPLHF.

This clonotype was counted ten times or more. The chain is built from TRBV4-3 and TRBJ1-1; possibly TRBD1 for D (6 bases). Germline V gene data show CDR1 as LGHNA and CDR2 as YSLEER. V was trimmed by 7 bases and J by 2 bases, leaving 17 bases between them. The CDR3 has 15 residues. The CDR3 protein is CASKPWAGVNTEAFF. CDR3 DNA: TGCGCCAGCAAGCCGTGGGCAGGGGTCAACACTGAAGCTTTCTTT.

This clonotype was counted at least ten times. The CDR3 nucleotides are TGTGCCAGCAATCAACTTGACTACAACACCGGGGAGCTGTTTTTT. Translation gives CASNQLDYNTGELFF. The J gene is TRBJ2-2, the V gene TRBV2; D is perhaps TRBD2 (5 bases). V dropped 7 bases and J dropped 2 bases, with 14 bases sitting between them. This CDR3 region has 15 residues. The germline CDR1 and CDR2 sequences are SNHLY and FYNNEI.

This clonotype has a count of ten or more. This sequence joins TRBV5-1 and TRBJ1-1; tentatively, D is TRBD1 (5 bases). This CDR3 comprises 13 residues. The germline CDR1 and CDR2 sequences are SGHRS and YFSETQ. V was shortened by 2 bases and J by 4 bases, with 9 bases between the two germline ends. CDR3 amino acids: CASSLTGGTEAFF. The CDR3 coding sequence is TGCGCCAGCAGCTTAACCGGGGGCACTGAAGCTTTCTTT.

The V and J genes are TRBV29-1 and TRBJ1-2; 8 bases are shared with TRBD1. Germline V CDR1 and CDR2: SQVTM, ANQGSEA. The CDR3 extends over 15 amino acids. Trimming cost V 3 bases and J 4 bases; bases outside gene matches: 10. CDR3 sequence reads: CSVEGRTGPPYGYTF. For the CDR3, the DNA is TGCAGCGTTGAGGGAAGGACAGGGCCTCCCTATGGCTACACCTTC.

The chain links TRBV9 to TRBJ2-5; TRBD2 is a possible D gene (6 bases). Germline lookup yields CDR1 SGDLS and CDR2 YYNGEE. Trimming shortened V by 2 bases and J by 3 bases, and 11 bases separated the two germline ends. This CDR3 contains 14 residues. The CDR3, as DNA: TGTGCCAGCAGCGTTCAGTCGGGAGAAGAGACCCAGTACTTC. The encoded protein is CASSVQSGEETQYF. The full variable domain, rest sourced from reference TRBV9 and TRBJ2-5, is DSGVTQTPKHLITATGQRVTLRCSPRSGDLSVYWYQQSLDQGLQFLIQYYNGEERAKGNILERFSAQQFPDLHSELNLSSLELGDSALYFCASSVQSGEETQYFGPGTRLLVL.

The chain has TRBV11-2 and TRBJ1-4; no definite D call. This CDR3 spans 14 amino acids. V dropped 5 bases and J dropped 7 bases, with 14 bases sitting between them. Germline CDR1 SGHAT, CDR2 FQNNGV. In DNA form, the CDR3 reads TGTGCCAGCAGCCAGGACCCGAACACTGAAAAACTGTTTTTT. Translating it yields CASSQDPNTEKLFF.

This clonotype occurred once. J is TRBJ1-1 and V is TRBV7-9, with D perhaps matching TRBD1 (5 bases). Germline V gene sequence: CDR1 SEHNR, CDR2 FQNEAQ (reference sequence). Between the trimmed V and J ends, which lost 6 bases and 7 bases, there was a span of 18 bases. The CDR3 totals 14 residues. The CDR3 nucleotides are TGTGCCAGCAGACCCGGGGACCGACACCATGAAGCTTTCTTT. It encodes CASRPGDRHHEAFF.

The CDR3 DNA is TGTGCCAGCTCACCAGGGCCTCAAAAGACCCAGTACTTC. Translating gives CASSPGPQKTQYF. The chain employs TRBV18 and TRBJ2-5; D ambiguous. This CDR3 contains 13 residues. Trimming stripped 2 bases from V and 6 bases from J, with 10 bases between. CDR1 is KGHSH, CDR2 LQKENI, per germline.

This clonotype was recorded many times. The rearrangement links TRBV6-5 to TRBJ2-5, with TRBD1 as a possible D gene (5 bases). V was cut by 2 bases and J by 4 bases, with 8 bases left in between. The CDR3 is 13 residues long. Germline V gives CDR1 MNHEY, CDR2 SVGAGI. Here the CDR3 reads CASSYIRGETQYF. In DNA form, the CDR3 reads TGTGCCAGCAGTTACATAAGGGGAGAGACCCAGTACTTC.

In its sample, this clonotype was seen many times. The CDR3 coding sequence is TGCAGTGCTGCACGGGGGAGCACTGAAGCTTTCTTT. It is translated as CSAARGSTEAFF. This chain connects TRBV20-1 to TRBJ1-1; a possible D gene is TRBD1 (5 bases). This CDR3 contains 12 residues. The germline V gene encodes CDR1 DFQATT and CDR2 SNEGSKA (reference sequence). V lost 5 bases and J lost 4, with 11 bases in between.

This clonotype was seen a single time. The rearrangement uses TRBV10-3 and TRBJ2-3, with 10 positions matching TRBD1. CDR3 size: 18 residues. The germline V gene has CDR1 ENHRY and CDR2 SYGVKD. J gave up 4 bases and V 6 bases, and 16 bases lay outside the gene matches. DNA of the CDR3: TGTGCCATCAGGGGCTACCGACAGGGGGCAGGAATTTCAGATACGCAGTATTTT. Protein product: CAIRGYRQGAGISDTQYF.

The chain joins TRBV5-1 to TRBJ2-5; 7 positions match TRBD1. V was clipped by 5 bases and J by 4 bases; unmatched bases: 5. The CDR3 is 13 residues long. In germline, CDR1 is SGHRS, CDR2 YFSETQ. The CDR3 nucleotides are TGCGCCAGCAGTGCACGGACAGGAGAGACCCAGTACTTC. Translating it yields CASSARTGETQYF.